These 25 T cell receptor beta chains were sequenced from one sample in a study of T cell responses to AZD1222 COVID-19 vaccine. The data were produced by immunoSEQ multiplex PCR, yet TCRdb's version contains in-frame clones alone and is incomplete. The sample lists some 150,000 clones, roughly 89% occurring once. Sequenced material: peripheral blood, taken 28 days after the second AZD1222 dose. The receptor source for this set is an adult who received the AZD1222 COVID-19 vaccine.

V and J are TRBV30 and TRBJ2-7; D might be TRBD1 (5 bases). V dropped 3 bases and J dropped 2 bases, with 17 bases sitting between them. From germline, CDR1 is GTSNPN and CDR2 SVGIG (reference sequence). The length of the CDR3 is 15 residues. CDR3 amino acids: CAWSGGSPGTYEQYF. As DNA, the CDR3 is TGTGCCTGGAGCGGCGGCTCCCCAGGGACCTACGAGCAGTACTTC.

The CDR3 loop reads CAWRHTKAGELFF. CDR3 nucleotide sequence: TGTGCCTGGAGGCATACCAAGGCCGGGGAGCTGTTTTTT. The J gene is TRBJ2-2, the V gene TRBV30; D is unclear. V was clipped by 3 bases and J by 6 bases, with 11 bases between them. The CDR3 runs to 13 residues. Germline V gene data show CDR1 as GTSNPN and CDR2 as SVGIG (reference sequence).

By sample fraction, this clone is medium-sized. The rearrangement links TRBV19 to TRBJ2-2; D may match TRBD1 or TRBD2 (5 bases each). The germline gives CDR1 LNHDA, CDR2 SQIVND (reference sequence). Trimming removed 3 bases at V and 5 bases at J, with 16 bases between. CDR3 size: 16 residues. CDR3 DNA: TGTGCCAGTAGTATGTATGGGGGAAGTGGTACCGGGGAGCTGTTTTTT. It yields the protein CASSMYGGSGTGELFF.

This rearrangement joins TRBV9 to TRBJ2-1; the match to TRBD2 covers 9 bases. Germline CDR1 SGDLS, CDR2 YYNGEE. Unmatched junction bases numbered 16, after V lost 3 bases and J lost 0 bases. The CDR3 runs to 20 residues. As DNA, the CDR3 is TGTGCCAGCAGCGCACTTAGCGGGAGCTTCTCCACGAGCTCCTACAATGAGCAGTTCTTC. Protein product: CASSALSGSFSTSSYNEQFF.

The sample holds one count of this clone. This chain uses TRBV9 with TRBJ2-2; D might be TRBD2 (5 bases). This CDR3 spans 17 amino acids. The germline gives CDR1 SGDLS, CDR2 YYNGEE. The V end lost 4 bases, the J end lost 0 bases, and 16 bases lay between the germline ends. This CDR3 reads CASSPTAGGTNTGELFF. In nucleotides, the CDR3 is TGTGCCAGCAGCCCCACGGCGGGCGGTACGAACACCGGGGAGCTGTTTTTT.

The chain couples TRBV15 to TRBJ1-2, with D possibly matching TRBD1 (6 bases). Between the trimmed V and J ends, which lost 3 bases and 0 bases, there was a span of 17 bases. Germline-derived CDR1 and CDR2 are LNHNV and YYDKDF (reference sequence). The CDR3 sequence is 17 residues long. CDR3 in DNA: TGTGCCACCAGCAGGGACCCCCCAGGGGAAGCTAACTATGGCTACACCTTC. It specifies CATSRDPPGEANYGYTF.

This chain connects TRBV7-9 to TRBJ1-4, with 7 bases aligning to TRBD1. This CDR3 is 17 amino acids long. The V gene end was trimmed by 5 bases and the J gene end by 10 bases; junction bases not matched to a gene: 19. CDR1 SEHNR and CDR2 FQNEAQ come from the germline V gene (reference sequence). CDR3 nucleotide sequence: TGTGCCAGCAGCCCTAAGGCTACAGGGGCCAGTGGCGTAAAACTGTTTTTT. As protein: CASSPKATGASGVKLFF.

The sample holds one count of this clone. The identical CDR3 is also encoded by other nucleotide sequences in the sample. The chain combines TRBV5-4 with TRBJ2-3; no reliable D call. Germline assignment: CDR1 SGHNT and CDR2 YYREEE (reference sequence). The CDR3 runs to 12 residues. Trimming took off 3 bases at V and 0 bases at J, with 2 bases between the two ends. In DNA form, the CDR3 reads TGTGCCAGCAGCTCCAGCACAGATACGCAGTATTTT. It codes for CASSSSTDTQYF. Together with reference TRBV5-4 and TRBJ2-3, the CDR3 gives the full variable domain: ETGVTQSPTHLIKTRGQQVTLRCSSQSGHNTVSWYQQALGQGPQFIFQYYREEENGRGNFPPRFSGLQFPNYSSELNVNALELDDSALYLCASSSSTDTQYFGPGTRLTVL.

The genes are TRBV19 and TRBJ2-7; weak D call: TRBD1 (6 bases). This CDR3 has 14 amino acids. Germline V gene lookup returns CDR1 LNHDA and CDR2 SQIVND (reference sequence). V was clipped by 8 bases and J by 3 bases, with 17 bases between them. The CDR3 here is CASSMGHLIYEQYF. In DNA, the CDR3 is TGTGCCAGTTCGATGGGACACCTTATCTACGAGCAGTACTTC.

This chain uses TRBV27 with TRBJ1-3; D is possibly TRBD1 (6 bases). V lost 5 bases and J 1 base, leaving 12 bases between the germline ends. CDR3 size: 15 residues. Germline V gene lookup returns CDR1 MNHEY and CDR2 SMNVEV (reference sequence). The CDR3 coding sequence is TGTGCCAGCAGTCCCCCCACAGGGTCTGGAAACACCATATATTTT. Its protein product is CASSPPTGSGNTIYF.

The chain has TRBV4-3 and TRBJ1-2, with D perhaps TRBD1 (6 bases). V lost 0 bases, J lost 1 base, and 18 bases lay in between. Looked up from germline, CDR1 is LGHNA and CDR2 is YSLEER. The CDR3 runs to 18 residues. The CDR3 region has the DNA TGCGCCAGCAGCCAAGAGGGGGGGGCGAGGCGGGTTAACTATGGCTACACCTTC. Translating it yields CASSQEGGARRVNYGYTF.

This clone came up once. The chain uses TRBV9 and TRBJ1-2; the D is unclear. Germline V gene data show CDR1 as SGDLS and CDR2 as YYNGEE. The V end was cut by 0 bases, the J end by 0 bases, with 12 bases between. This CDR3 is built from 16 residues. The CDR3 region has the DNA TGTGCCAGCAGCGTAGGTCCACGTCGTTCTAACTATGGCTACACCTTC. Protein sequence: CASSVGPRRSNYGYTF.

V and J are TRBV3-1 (or the pseudogene TRBV3-2) and TRBJ1-2; TRBD1 agrees at 9 bases. The CDR3 has 16 residues. J was trimmed by 6 bases and V by 1 base; bases with no gene match: 9. The germline CDR1 and CDR2 sequences are LGHDT and YNNKEL (reference sequence). The CDR3 is CASSQVPGTGRNGYTF. The CDR3 DNA reads as TGTGCCAGCAGCCAAGTACCCGGGACAGGGAGGAATGGCTACACCTTC.

The chain uses TRBV30 and TRBJ1-4, with 7 bases identical to TRBD1. The germline V gene has CDR1 GTSNPN and CDR2 SVGIG (reference sequence). This CDR3 contains 14 residues. V was clipped by 4 bases and J by 10 bases; unmatched bases: 12. The CDR3 DNA reads as TGTGCCTGGAAAGCACAGGGGAGGGGTGCAAAACTGTTTTTT. It translates to CAWKAQGRGAKLFF.

The V and J genes are TRBV7-7 and TRBJ2-1; 10 bases are shared with TRBD2. The CDR3 is 17 amino acids. Germline assignment: CDR1 SSHAT and CDR2 FNYEAQ (reference sequence). V lost 1 base, J lost 4 bases, and 7 bases stayed unmatched. This CDR3 is CASSLEASGGGYNEQFF. The CDR3 coding sequence is TGTGCCAGCAGCTTAGAAGCCAGCGGGGGGGGTTACAATGAGCAGTTCTTC.

The rearrangement links TRBV6-5 to TRBJ2-7; D uncertain. The V gene's germline CDR1 is MNHEY and CDR2 SVGAGI. V was pared by 5 bases and J by 4 bases, with 12 bases between. This CDR3 comprises 13 residues. The CDR3 is CASSPMGVYEQYF. The CDR3 DNA sequence: TGTGCCAGCAGTCCGATGGGCGTGTACGAGCAGTACTTC.

The V gene is TRBV11-3, the J gene TRBJ1-1, with D maybe TRBD1 (5 bases). The CDR3 extends over 13 amino acids. Looked up from germline, CDR1 is SGHNT and CDR2 is YENEEA. V was clipped by 1 base and J by 5 bases, with 8 bases between them. CDR3 nucleotide sequence: TGTGCCAGCAGCTTAGGGGGGAGGACTGAAGCTTTCTTT. This translates into CASSLGGRTEAFF.

The rearrangement uses TRBV30 and TRBJ1-1, with D possibly matching TRBD1 (6 bases). V was pared by 4 bases and J by 0 bases, with 18 bases between. There are 16 residues in the CDR3. The germline CDR1 and CDR2 sequences are GTSNPN and SVGIG (reference sequence). The CDR3 sequence: CAWTRGGALMNTEAFF. In DNA form, the CDR3 reads TGTGCCTGGACCCGAGGGGGGGCGCTCATGAACACTGAAGCTTTCTTT.

The chain joins TRBV30 to TRBJ2-7; 10 bases map to TRBD2. With V trimmed by 3 bases and J by 2 bases, 4 bases remained unmatched. The CDR3 is made up of 14 amino acids. Germline CDR1 is GTSNPN and CDR2 is SVGIG (reference sequence). CDR3 nucleotide sequence: TGTGCCTGGAGCGATCTAGCGGGAGCCTACGAGCAGTACTTC. Its translation is CAWSDLAGAYEQYF. Full variable domain (missing parts from reference TRBV30 and TRBJ2-7): SQTIHQWPATLVQPVGSPLSLECTVEGTSNPNLYWYRQAAGRGLQLLFYSVGIGQISSEVPQNLSASRPQDRQFILSSKKLLLSDSGFYLCAWSDLAGAYEQYFGPGTRLTVT.

The gene calls are TRBV28 and TRBJ2-3; no clear D. The CDR3 has 15 residues. Trimming removed 10 bases from V and 2 bases from J, with 19 bases in between. Per the germline V gene, CDR1 is MDHEN and CDR2 is SYDVKM. CDR3 protein: CATAKVAYDTDTQYF. CDR3 nucleotides: TGTGCCACCGCTAAGGTGGCTTACGACACAGATACGCAGTATTTT.

V and J are TRBV28 and TRBJ2-7, with TRBD2 matching 7 bases. Germline trimming cut 7 bases from V and 2 bases from J; bases unmatched to any gene: 5. Germline V gene data show CDR1 as MDHEN and CDR2 as SYDVKM. This CDR3 contains 13 residues. CDR3 DNA sequence: TGTGCCAGCATTGGGGGGGATCCCTACGAGCAGTACTTC. It codes for CASIGGDPYEQYF.

This CDR3 is CASSIVRASGSGETQYF. The CDR3 DNA is TGTGCCAGTAGTATAGTTCGGGCTAGCGGGAGTGGAGAGACCCAGTACTTC. The gene calls are TRBV19 and TRBJ2-5, with 10 bases lining up with TRBD2. The CDR3 is 17 amino acids. Germline-derived CDR1 and CDR2 are LNHDA and SQIVND (reference sequence). V shed 1 base, J shed 4 bases, and the junction held 9 bases outside the gene matches.

The chain employs TRBV30 and TRBJ1-5; 9 bases are shared with TRBD1. V lost 2 bases, J lost 3 bases, and 8 bases stayed unmatched. Germline V gene sequence: CDR1 GTSNPN, CDR2 SVGIG (reference sequence). The CDR3 loop spans 16 amino acids. The CDR3 nucleotides read TGTGCCTGGAGTCCCCAGACAGGGGGATACAATCAGCCCCAGCATTTT. Residues: CAWSPQTGGYNQPQHF.

The rearrangement joins TRBV6-4 to TRBJ2-3, with D unresolved. The CDR3 has 13 residues. CDR1 is MRHNA, CDR2 SNTAGT, per germline. With 2 bases removed from V and 0 bases from J, the gap between germline ends came to 3 bases. The CDR3 here is CASSDGSTDTQYF. The CDR3 DNA is TGTGCCAGCAGTGACGGGAGCACAGATACGCAGTATTTT.

The V and J genes are TRBV7-2 and TRBJ1-3; possibly TRBD1 for D (6 bases). Germline CDR1 is SGHTA and CDR2 is FQGNSA. This CDR3 contains 16 residues. V lost 1 base, J lost 4 bases, and 14 bases lay in between. DNA for the CDR3: TGTGCCAGCAGCTTAGTGGAGGGGGGAAGGGGAAACACCATATATTTT. Protein: CASSLVEGGRGNTIYF.